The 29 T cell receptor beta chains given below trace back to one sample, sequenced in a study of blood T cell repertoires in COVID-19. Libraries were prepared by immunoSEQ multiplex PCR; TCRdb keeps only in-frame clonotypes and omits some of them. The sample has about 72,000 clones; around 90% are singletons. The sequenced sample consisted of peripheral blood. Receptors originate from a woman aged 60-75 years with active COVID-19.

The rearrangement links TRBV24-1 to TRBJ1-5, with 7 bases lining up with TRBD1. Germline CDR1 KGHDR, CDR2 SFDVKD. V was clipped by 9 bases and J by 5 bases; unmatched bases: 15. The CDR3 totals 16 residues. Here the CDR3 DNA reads TGTGCCACCGGTTCCAATACAGGGGCGCGGGATCAGCCCCAGCATTTT. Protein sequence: CATGSNTGARDQPQHF.

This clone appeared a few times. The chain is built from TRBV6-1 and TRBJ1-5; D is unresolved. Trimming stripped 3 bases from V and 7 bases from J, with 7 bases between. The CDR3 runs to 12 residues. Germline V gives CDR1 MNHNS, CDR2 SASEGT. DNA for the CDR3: TGTGCCAGCAGTGAGCAGAGGCAGCCCCAGCATTTT. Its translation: CASSEQRQPQHF.

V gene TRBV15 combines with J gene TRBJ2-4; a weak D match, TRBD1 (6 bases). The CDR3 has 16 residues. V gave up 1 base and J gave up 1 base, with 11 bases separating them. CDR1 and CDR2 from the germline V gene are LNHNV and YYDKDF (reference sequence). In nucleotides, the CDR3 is TGTGCCACCAGCAGAGGCCCCACAGGGGCCAAAAACATTCAGTACTTC. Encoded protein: CATSRGPTGAKNIQYF.

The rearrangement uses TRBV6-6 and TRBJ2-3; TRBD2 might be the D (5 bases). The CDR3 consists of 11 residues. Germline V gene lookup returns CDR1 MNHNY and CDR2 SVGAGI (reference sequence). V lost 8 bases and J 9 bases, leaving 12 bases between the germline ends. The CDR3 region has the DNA TGTGCCAGCGCCAATAGGGAGACGCAGTATTTT. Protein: CASANRETQYF.

The CDR3 spells CSASGPGQNYGYTF. DNA for the CDR3: TGCAGTGCTAGTGGGCCGGGACAGAACTATGGCTACACCTTC. This rearrangement joins TRBV20-1 to TRBJ1-2; 7 nucleotides align to TRBD1. V was clipped by 3 bases and J by 2 bases; unmatched bases: 6. Germline V CDR1 and CDR2: DFQATT, SNEGSKA (reference sequence). The CDR3 has 14 amino acids.

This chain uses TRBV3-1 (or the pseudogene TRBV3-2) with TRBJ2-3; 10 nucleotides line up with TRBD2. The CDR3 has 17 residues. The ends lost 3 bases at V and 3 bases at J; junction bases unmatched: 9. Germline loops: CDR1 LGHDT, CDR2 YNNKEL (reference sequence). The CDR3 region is CASSQGGRGLATDTQYF. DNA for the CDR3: TGTGCCAGCAGCCAGGGGGGACGGGGACTAGCGACAGATACGCAGTATTTT.

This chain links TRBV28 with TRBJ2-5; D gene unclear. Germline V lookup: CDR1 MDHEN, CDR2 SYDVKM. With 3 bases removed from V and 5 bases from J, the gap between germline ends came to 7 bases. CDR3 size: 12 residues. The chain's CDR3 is CASSLVRETQYF. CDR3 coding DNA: TGTGCCAGCAGTTTGGTCCGGGAGACCCAGTACTTC.

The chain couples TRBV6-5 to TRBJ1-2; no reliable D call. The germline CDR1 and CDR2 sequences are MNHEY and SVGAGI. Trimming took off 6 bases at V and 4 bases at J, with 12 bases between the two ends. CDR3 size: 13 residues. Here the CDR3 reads CASRVTPLYGYTF. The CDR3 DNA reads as TGTGCCAGCAGGGTGACTCCTCTCTATGGCTACACCTTC.

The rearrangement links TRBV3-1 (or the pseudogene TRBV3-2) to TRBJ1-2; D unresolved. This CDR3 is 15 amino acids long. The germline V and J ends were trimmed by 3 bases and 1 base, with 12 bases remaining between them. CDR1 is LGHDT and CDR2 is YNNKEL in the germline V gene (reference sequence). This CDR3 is CASSQVPNSNYGYTF. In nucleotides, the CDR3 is TGTGCCAGCAGCCAGGTGCCCAACAGTAACTATGGCTACACCTTC.

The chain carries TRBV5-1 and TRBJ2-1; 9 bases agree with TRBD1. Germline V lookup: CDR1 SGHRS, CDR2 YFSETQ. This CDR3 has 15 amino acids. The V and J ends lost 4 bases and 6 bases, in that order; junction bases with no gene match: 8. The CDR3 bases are TGCGCCAGCAGCGCCGGGACAGGGCGGGGCAATGAGCAGTTCTTC. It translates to CASSAGTGRGNEQFF.

The DNA for the CDR3 is TGTGCCAGCAGCCGGACTCCTGGGAATGAGCAGTTCTTC. This gives the protein CASSRTPGNEQFF. This chain connects TRBV7-9 to TRBJ2-1; a possible D gene is TRBD2 (5 bases). This CDR3 has 13 amino acids. Germline V gives CDR1 SEHNR, CDR2 FQNEAQ (reference sequence). V lost 5 bases to trimming and J lost 7 bases, with 12 bases between them.

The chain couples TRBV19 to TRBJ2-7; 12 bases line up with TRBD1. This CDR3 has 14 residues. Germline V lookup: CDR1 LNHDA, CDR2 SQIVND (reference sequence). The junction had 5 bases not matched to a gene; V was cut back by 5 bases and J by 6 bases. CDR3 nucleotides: TGTGCCAGTAGTCGGGGACAGGGGGCTTCCGAGCAGTACTTC. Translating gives CASSRGQGASEQYF. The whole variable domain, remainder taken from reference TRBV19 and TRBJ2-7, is DGGITQSPKYLFRKEGQNVTLSCEQNLNHDAMYWYRQDPGQGLRLIYYSQIVNDFQKGDIAEGYSVSREKKESFPLTVTSAQKNPTAFYLCASSRGQGASEQYFGPGTRLTVT.

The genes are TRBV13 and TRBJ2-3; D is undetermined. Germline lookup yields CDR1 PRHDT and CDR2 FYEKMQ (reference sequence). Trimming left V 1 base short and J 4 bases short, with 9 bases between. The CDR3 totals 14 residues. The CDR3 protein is CASSLEFRSDTQYF. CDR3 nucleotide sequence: TGTGCCAGCAGCTTAGAGTTCCGGTCAGATACGCAGTATTTT. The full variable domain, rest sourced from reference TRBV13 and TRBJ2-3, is AAGVIQSPRHLIKEKRETATLKCYPIPRHDTVYWYQQGPGQDPQFLISFYEKMQSDKGSIPDRFSAQQFSDYHSELNMSSLELGDSALYFCASSLEFRSDTQYFGPGTRLTVL.

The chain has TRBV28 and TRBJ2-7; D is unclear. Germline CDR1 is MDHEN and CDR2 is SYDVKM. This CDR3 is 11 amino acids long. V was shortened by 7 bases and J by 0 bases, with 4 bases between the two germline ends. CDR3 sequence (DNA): TGTGCCAGCACCTTCTCCTACGAGCAGTACTTC. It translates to CASTFSYEQYF.

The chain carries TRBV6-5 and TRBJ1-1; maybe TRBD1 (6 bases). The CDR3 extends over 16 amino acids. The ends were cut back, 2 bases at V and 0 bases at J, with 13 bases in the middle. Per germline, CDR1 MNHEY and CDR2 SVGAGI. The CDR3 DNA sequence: TGTGCCAGCAGTTACACATCAAGGGGGATGAACACTGAAGCTTTCTTT. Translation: CASSYTSRGMNTEAFF.

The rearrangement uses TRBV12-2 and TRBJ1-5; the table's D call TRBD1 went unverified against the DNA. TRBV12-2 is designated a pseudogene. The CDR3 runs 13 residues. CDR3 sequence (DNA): TGTGCAAGTCGCTTAGTCAGAAGACGGGACAGGGTTTTT. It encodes CASRLVRRRDRVF.

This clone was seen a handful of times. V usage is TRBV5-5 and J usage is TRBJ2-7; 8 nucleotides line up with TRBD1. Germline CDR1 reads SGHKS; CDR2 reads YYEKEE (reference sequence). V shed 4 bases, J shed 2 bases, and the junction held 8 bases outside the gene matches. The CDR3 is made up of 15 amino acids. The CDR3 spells CASSAQGAPPYEQYF. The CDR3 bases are TGTGCCAGCAGCGCCCAGGGGGCCCCACCCTACGAGCAGTACTTC.

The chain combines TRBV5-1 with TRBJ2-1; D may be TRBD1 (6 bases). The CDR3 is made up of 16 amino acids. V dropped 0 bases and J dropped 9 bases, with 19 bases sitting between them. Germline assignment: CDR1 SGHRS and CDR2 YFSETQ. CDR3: CASSLGKYRESVEQFF. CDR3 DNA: TGCGCCAGCAGCTTGGGAAAATACAGGGAGTCGGTTGAGCAGTTCTTC.

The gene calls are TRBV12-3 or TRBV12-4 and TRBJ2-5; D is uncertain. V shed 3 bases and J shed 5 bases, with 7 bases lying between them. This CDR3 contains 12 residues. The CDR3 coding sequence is TGTGCCAGCAGTTTTCGGGTTGAGACCCAGTACTTC. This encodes CASSFRVETQYF.

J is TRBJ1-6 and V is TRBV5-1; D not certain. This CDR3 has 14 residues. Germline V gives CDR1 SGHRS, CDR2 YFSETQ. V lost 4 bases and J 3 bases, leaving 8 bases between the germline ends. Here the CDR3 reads CASSVLDYNSPLHF. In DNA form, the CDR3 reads TGCGCCAGCAGCGTCCTAGACTATAATTCACCCCTCCACTTT. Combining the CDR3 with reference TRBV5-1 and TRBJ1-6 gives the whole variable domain KAGVTQTPRYLIKTRGQQVTLSCSPISGHRSVSWYQQTPGQGLQFLFEYFSETQRNKGNFPGRFSGRQFSNSRSEMNVSTLELGDSALYLCASSVLDYNSPLHFGNGTRLTVT.

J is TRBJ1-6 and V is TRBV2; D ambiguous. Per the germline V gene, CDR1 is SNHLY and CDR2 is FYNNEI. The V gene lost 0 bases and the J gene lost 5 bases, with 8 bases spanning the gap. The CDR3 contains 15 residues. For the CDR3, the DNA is TGTGCCAGCAGTGAAGCGCCCAGTAATAATTCACCCCTCCACTTT. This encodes CASSEAPSNNSPLHF.

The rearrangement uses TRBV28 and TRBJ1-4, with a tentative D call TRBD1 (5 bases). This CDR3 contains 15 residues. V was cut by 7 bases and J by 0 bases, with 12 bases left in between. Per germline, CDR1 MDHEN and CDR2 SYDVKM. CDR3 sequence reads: CASTSTDATNEKLFF. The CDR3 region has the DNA TGTGCCAGCACTTCGACAGATGCAACTAATGAAAAACTGTTTTTT.

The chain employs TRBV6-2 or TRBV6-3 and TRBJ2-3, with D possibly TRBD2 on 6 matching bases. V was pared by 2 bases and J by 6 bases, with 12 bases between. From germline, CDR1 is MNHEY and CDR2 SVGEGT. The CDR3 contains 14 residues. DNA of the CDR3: TGTGCCAGCAGTTACGGGGGGAATCGGGATACGCAGTATTTT. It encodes CASSYGGNRDTQYF.

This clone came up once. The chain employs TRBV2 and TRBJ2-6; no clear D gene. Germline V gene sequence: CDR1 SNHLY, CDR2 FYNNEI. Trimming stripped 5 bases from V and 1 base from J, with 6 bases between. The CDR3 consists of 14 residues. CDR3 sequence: CASSYGSGANVLTF. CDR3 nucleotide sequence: TGTGCCAGCAGTTACGGGTCTGGGGCCAACGTCCTGACTTTC.

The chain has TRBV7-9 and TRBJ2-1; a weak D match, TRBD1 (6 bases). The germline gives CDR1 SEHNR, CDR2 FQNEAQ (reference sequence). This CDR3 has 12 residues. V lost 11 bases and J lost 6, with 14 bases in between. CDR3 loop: CAGHGTTNEQFF. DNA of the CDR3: TGTGCCGGCCATGGGACAACCAATGAGCAGTTCTTC.

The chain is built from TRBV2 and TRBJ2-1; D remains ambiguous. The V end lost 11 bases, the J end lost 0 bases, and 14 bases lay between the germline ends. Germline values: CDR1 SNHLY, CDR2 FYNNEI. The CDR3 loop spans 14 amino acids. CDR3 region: CALVPSPSYNEQFF. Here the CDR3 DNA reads TGTGCCCTCGTCCCCAGTCCCTCCTACAATGAGCAGTTCTTC. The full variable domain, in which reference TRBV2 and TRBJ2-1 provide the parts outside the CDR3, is EPEVTQTPSHQVTQMGQEVILRCVPISNHLYFYWYRQILGQKVEFLVSFYNNEISEKSEIFDDQFSVERPDGSNFTLKIRSTKLEDSAMYFCALVPSPSYNEQFFGPGTRLTVL.

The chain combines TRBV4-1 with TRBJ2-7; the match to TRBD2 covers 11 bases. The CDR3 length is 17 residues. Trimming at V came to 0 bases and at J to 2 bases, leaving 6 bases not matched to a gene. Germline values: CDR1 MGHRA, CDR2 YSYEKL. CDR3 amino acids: CASSQDAASGRPYEQYF. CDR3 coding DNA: TGCGCCAGCAGCCAAGATGCGGCTAGCGGGAGGCCCTACGAGCAGTACTTC.

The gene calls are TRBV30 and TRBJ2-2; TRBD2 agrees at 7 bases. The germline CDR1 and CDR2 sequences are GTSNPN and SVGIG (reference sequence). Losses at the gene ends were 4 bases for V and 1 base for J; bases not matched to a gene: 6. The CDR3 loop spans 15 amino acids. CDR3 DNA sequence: TGTGCCTGGAAATGGGAGGGCTTGAACACCGGGGAGCTGTTTTTT. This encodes CAWKWEGLNTGELFF.

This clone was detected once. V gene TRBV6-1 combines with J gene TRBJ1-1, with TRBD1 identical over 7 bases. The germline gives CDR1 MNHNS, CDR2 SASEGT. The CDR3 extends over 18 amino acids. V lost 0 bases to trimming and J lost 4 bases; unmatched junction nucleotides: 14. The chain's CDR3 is CASSEAGQGVFLATEAFF. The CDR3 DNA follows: TGTGCCAGCAGTGAAGCGGGGCAGGGGGTGTTTCTGGCCACTGAAGCTTTCTTT.